These 14 T cell receptor beta chains share one sample of origin, sequenced in a study of cytomegalovirus exposure and HLA in healthy donors. PCR involved 60 Vbeta and 13 Jbeta primers. Sequenced by immunoSEQ multiplex PCR; TCRdb stores in-frame clones only, minus some. This sample has 120,000 or so clones, with around 70% found just once. Sequences were obtained from PBMCs. These receptors all come from a woman in her fifties or sixties in good health and CMV-seropositive.

The chain employs TRBV28 and TRBJ1-5, with 9 bases that match TRBD1. Germline values: CDR1 MDHEN, CDR2 SYDVKM. The CDR3 contains 17 residues. V lost 5 bases and J lost 0; bases outside the gene matches: 8. DNA of the CDR3: TGTGCCAGCAGTACCTCGGGACAGGGATATAGCAATCAGCCCCAGCATTTT. Its protein is CASSTSGQGYSNQPQHF.

This clone was detected only once. The CDR3 DNA reads TGCAGCGTTTTGACAGGTGGTGGCTACACCTTC. It is translated as CSVLTGGGYTF. The chain has TRBV29-1 and TRBJ1-2; tentative D call: TRBD1 (6 bases). The ends were cut back, 5 bases at V and 7 bases at J, with 11 bases in the middle. Per the germline V gene, CDR1 is SQVTM and CDR2 is ANQGSEA. This CDR3 is 11 amino acids long.

A note on this clone: Its ends do not fully match the called genes, so a read error is possible. Other DNA sequences in the sample encode the same CDR3. The chain recombines TRBV4-1 with TRBJ1-1, with TRBD1 matching 7 bases. Germline V gene lookup returns CDR1 MGHRA and CDR2 YSYEKL. The CDR3 totals 14 residues. Written as DNA, the CDR3 is TGCGCCAGCAGACCCACCGGGACAGCTCCTGAAGCTTTTTTT. It is translated as CASRPTGTAPEAFF.

The V gene is TRBV4-1, the J gene TRBJ1-1, with 8 bases identical to TRBD1. Unmatched junction bases numbered 5, after V lost 4 bases and J lost 1 base. The CDR3 totals 15 residues. The germline CDR1 and CDR2 sequences are MGHRA and YSYEKL. The CDR3 loop reads CASSPGQGANTEAFF. In DNA form, the CDR3 reads TGCGCCAGCAGCCCAGGGCAGGGGGCGAACACTGAAGCTTTCTTT.

The rearrangement uses TRBV19 and TRBJ1-1; D gene uncertain. Per the germline V gene, CDR1 is LNHDA and CDR2 is SQIVND (reference sequence). The CDR3 totals 13 residues. V dropped 0 bases and J dropped 6 bases, with 8 bases sitting between them. Here the CDR3 reads CASSIDRISEAFF. Here the CDR3 DNA reads TGTGCCAGTAGTATAGACAGAATCTCTGAAGCTTTCTTT.

Regarding this clone: One end of the junction fails to match germline, which may point to a read error. This chain links TRBV28 with TRBJ2-7, with D perhaps matching TRBD1 (6 bases). This CDR3 is 16 amino acids long. CDR1 and CDR2 from the germline V gene are MDHEN and SYDVKM. CDR3 in DNA: TGTGCCAGCAGTCCCCCCCGGGACACTTGGCCCTTTGTGGCAAGCTTC. It is translated as CASSPPRDTWPFVASF.

This rearrangement joins TRBV9 to TRBJ2-1; 8 nucleotides match TRBD2. With V trimmed by 0 bases and J by 5 bases, 7 bases remained unmatched. CDR1 and CDR2 (germline): SGDLS, YYNGEE. The CDR3 loop spans 16 amino acids. CDR3 loop: CASSVGLRGVDNEQFF. Here the CDR3 DNA reads TGTGCCAGCAGCGTAGGGCTGCGGGGGGTCGACAATGAGCAGTTCTTC.

This chain uses TRBV2 with TRBJ1-1; D call uncertain. Per germline, CDR1 SNHLY and CDR2 FYNNEI. Trimming pared 3 bases from V and 1 base from J, leaving 6 bases between. This CDR3 has 13 amino acids. The CDR3 protein is CASSDWANTEAFF. The CDR3 bases are TGTGCCAGCAGTGATTGGGCGAACACTGAAGCTTTCTTT. Full variable domain (missing parts from reference TRBV2 and TRBJ1-1): EPEVTQTPSHQVTQMGQEVILRCVPISNHLYFYWYRQILGQKVEFLVSFYNNEISEKSEIFDDQFSVERPDGSNFTLKIRSTKLEDSAMYFCASSDWANTEAFFGQGTRLTVV.

The chain has TRBV5-1 and TRBJ2-3; the D gene is possibly TRBD2 (5 bases). The CDR3 covers 13 residues. Trimming took 0 bases from V and 4 from J, leaving 6 bases between them. Per the germline V gene, CDR1 is SGHRS and CDR2 is YFSETQ. The CDR3 coding sequence is TGCGCCAGCAGCTTGGGGGGAGCAGATACGCAGTATTTT. It translates to CASSLGGADTQYF.

The V gene is TRBV7-9, the J gene TRBJ2-3, with D tentatively TRBD1 (6 bases). Trimming cost V 3 bases and J 5 bases, with 9 bases left between them. This CDR3 has 13 residues. CDR1 SEHNR and CDR2 FQNEAQ come from the germline V gene (reference sequence). CDR3 DNA sequence: TGTGCCAGCAGCTTGGGGGCTGGAGATACGCAGTATTTT. This gives the protein CASSLGAGDTQYF.

This rearrangement joins TRBV6-5 to TRBJ1-1, with 7 bases identical to TRBD1. Germline V gives CDR1 MNHEY, CDR2 SVGAGI. V dropped 10 bases and J dropped 3; count of bases not matched to a gene: 8. The CDR3 contains 13 residues. Written as DNA, the CDR3 is TGTGCCACCCAGAGGGGGCGGGACACTGAAGCTTTCTTT. Translating gives CATQRGRDTEAFF.

This clone was detected only once. V is TRBV6-5 and J is TRBJ2-1; 8 nucleotides match TRBD2. The CDR3 sequence is 15 residues long. Trimming removed 5 bases from V and 4 bases from J; junction bases left unmatched: 7. Germline V CDR1 and CDR2: MNHEY, SVGAGI. The CDR3 here is CASSRASGLYNEQFF. For the CDR3, the DNA is TGTGCCAGCAGTCGAGCTAGCGGGTTATACAATGAGCAGTTCTTC.

This clone was detected once. The rearrangement uses TRBV20-1 and TRBJ1-2; the D gene is possibly TRBD1 (6 bases). CDR3 length equals 11 residues. V was clipped by 2 bases and J by 13 bases, with 14 bases between them. Germline CDR1 DFQATT, CDR2 SNEGSKA (reference sequence). The CDR3 is CSARRDIKSTF. The CDR3 DNA reads as TGCAGTGCTAGACGGGACATTAAAAGCACCTTC.

This chain connects TRBV7-2 to TRBJ2-2; TRBD1 matches 8 bases. CDR1 and CDR2 (germline): SGHTA, FQGNSA. Unmatched junction bases numbered 11, after V lost 4 bases and J lost 4 bases. The CDR3 has 17 residues. The CDR3 region has the DNA TGTGCCAGCAGCTCAGACTTGGACAGGGCTCGCACCGGGGAGCTGTTTTTT. It encodes CASSSDLDRARTGELFF.